These 17 T cell receptor beta chains were sequenced from one sample in a study of cytomegalovirus exposure and HLA in healthy donors. The PCR used 60 Vbeta and 13 Jbeta primers. Generated by immunoSEQ multiplex PCR, the TCRdb table keeps only in-frame clones and is missing some. This sample has roughly 78,000 clones, with 55% to 75% found just once. Sequenced input: PBMCs. These receptors all stem from a man younger than 40 in good health and CMV-seropositive.

This clone has a single count. The rearrangement links TRBV13 to TRBJ2-7; D is perhaps TRBD1 (5 bases). The germline V gene encodes CDR1 PRHDT and CDR2 FYEKMQ (reference sequence). The V end was cut by 5 bases, the J end by 0 bases, with 14 bases between. The CDR3 consists of 15 residues. The CDR3 DNA reads TGTGCCAGCAGCAAACAGACAGACGGCTCCTACGAGCAGTACTTC. Translated, it gives CASSKQTDGSYEQYF.

The chain couples TRBV28 to TRBJ1-5; tentative D call: TRBD1 (5 bases). The CDR3 loop spans 14 amino acids. V lost 3 bases to trimming and J lost 8 bases, with 14 bases between them. Germline-derived CDR1 and CDR2 are MDHEN and SYDVKM. This CDR3 reads CASSLGQAQEPQHF. The CDR3 DNA is TGTGCCAGCAGTTTGGGGCAGGCTCAGGAGCCCCAGCATTTT. Full variable domain (remainder filled in from reference TRBV28 and TRBJ1-5): DVKVTQSSRYLVKRTGEKVFLECVQDMDHENMFWYRQDPGLGLRLIYFSYDVKMKEKGDIPEGYSVSREKKERFSLILESASTNQTSMYLCASSLGQAQEPQHFGDGTRLSIL.

The chain recombines TRBV10-2 with TRBJ1-1; tentative D call: TRBD1 (5 bases). The CDR3 length is 13 residues. Trimming stripped 6 bases from V and 1 base from J, with 9 bases between. Germline CDR1 WSHSY, CDR2 SAAADI. CDR3 in amino acids: CASRQAPNTEAFF. Here the CDR3 DNA reads TGCGCCAGCAGACAGGCCCCGAACACTGAAGCTTTCTTT.

The chain links TRBV7-9 to TRBJ1-1; no reliable D call. The CDR3 runs to 15 residues. Germline V gene sequence: CDR1 SEHNR, CDR2 FQNEAQ (reference sequence). Trimming removed 2 bases from V and 0 bases from J, with 10 bases in between. DNA for the CDR3: TGTGCCAGCAGCTTATATGAGGGATTGAACACTGAAGCTTTCTTT. It translates to CASSLYEGLNTEAFF.

The chain links TRBV7-3 to TRBJ2-1; 7 bases match TRBD2. The CDR3 totals 15 residues. Germline V CDR1 and CDR2: SGHTA, FQGTGA. The ends lost 5 bases at V and 5 bases at J; junction bases unmatched: 9. The CDR3 region is CASSEGAGVHNEQFF. The CDR3 DNA reads TGTGCCAGCAGCGAAGGGGCGGGAGTCCACAATGAGCAGTTCTTC.

This clone was picked up a small number of times. The rearrangement links TRBV4-2 to TRBJ2-7; D is perhaps TRBD1 (6 bases). Looked up from germline, CDR1 is LGHNA and CDR2 is YNFKEQ. The germline V and J ends were trimmed by 1 base and 3 bases, with 13 bases remaining between them. The CDR3 runs 15 residues. CDR3: CASSQAWTADYEQYF. The CDR3 coding sequence is TGTGCCAGCAGCCAAGCGTGGACAGCGGACTACGAGCAGTACTTC.

V usage is TRBV7-9 and J usage is TRBJ2-1; 10 bases match TRBD1. Per the germline V gene, CDR1 is SEHNR and CDR2 is FQNEAQ (reference sequence). Trimming took 0 bases from V and 4 from J; bases not matched to a gene: 6. This CDR3 is 17 amino acids long. Here the CDR3 reads CASSLALTGGGYNEQFF. The CDR3 DNA sequence: TGTGCCAGCAGCTTAGCCCTGACAGGGGGCGGGTACAATGAGCAGTTCTTC. Complete variable domain (other parts from reference TRBV7-9 and TRBJ2-1): DTGVSQNPRHKITKRGQNVTFRCDPISEHNRLYWYRQTLGQGPEFLTYFQNEAQLEKSRLLSDRFSAERPKGSFSTLEIQRTEQGDSAMYLCASSLALTGGGYNEQFFGPGTRLTVL.

This clone was counted between two and nine times. In DNA form, the CDR3 reads TGTGCCAGCCGGGATAACACTGAAGCTTTCTTT. This translates into CASRDNTEAFF. The chain has TRBV7-9 and TRBJ1-1; no clear D. The CDR3 length is 11 residues. The germline V gene encodes CDR1 SEHNR and CDR2 FQNEAQ (reference sequence). Trimming took off 8 bases at V and 2 bases at J, with 6 bases between the two ends.

The chain couples TRBV2 to TRBJ1-2, with 7 bases that match TRBD1. The CDR3 consists of 15 residues. J was trimmed by 1 base and V by 4 bases; bases with no gene match: 6. In germline, CDR1 is SNHLY, CDR2 FYNNEI. The CDR3 here is CASSVDRTLNYGYTF. CDR3 coding DNA: TGTGCCAGCAGTGTGGACAGGACCCTTAACTATGGCTACACCTTC.

V is TRBV27 and J is TRBJ2-2; TRBD2 might be the D (5 bases). The ends were cut back, 6 bases at V and 5 bases at J, with 16 bases in the middle. The CDR3 covers 15 residues. CDR1 MNHEY and CDR2 SMNVEV come from the germline V gene (reference sequence). As DNA, the CDR3 is TGTGCCAGCAGGTCAGAGGGCTTTAAGACCGGGGAGCTGTTTTTT. Encoded protein: CASRSEGFKTGELFF.

V and J are TRBV4-2 and TRBJ2-2, with 9 bases identical to TRBD2. V was clipped by 3 bases and J by 0 bases; unmatched bases: 8. The germline V gene encodes CDR1 LGHNA and CDR2 YNFKEQ. The CDR3 runs 18 residues. The CDR3 region is CASSQRVAGEANTGELFF. CDR3 nucleotides: TGTGCCAGCAGCCAGAGAGTAGCGGGGGAAGCGAACACCGGGGAGCTGTTTTTT.

The rearrangement uses TRBV28 and TRBJ1-1; D is unresolved. Trimming pared 6 bases from V and 0 bases from J, leaving 14 bases between. The germline V gene has CDR1 MDHEN and CDR2 SYDVKM. The CDR3 extends over 15 amino acids. The CDR3: CASRRSGQMNTEAFF. In DNA form, the CDR3 reads TGTGCCAGCAGGAGGAGCGGGCAGATGAACACTGAAGCTTTCTTT. Filled out from reference TRBV28 and TRBJ1-1, the complete variable domain reads DVKVTQSSRYLVKRTGEKVFLECVQDMDHENMFWYRQDPGLGLRLIYFSYDVKMKEKGDIPEGYSVSREKKERFSLILESASTNQTSMYLCASRRSGQMNTEAFFGQGTRLTVV.

The chain is built from TRBV28 and TRBJ2-7; 12 bases match TRBD1. CDR1 MDHEN and CDR2 SYDVKM come from the germline V gene. The CDR3 extends over 13 amino acids. V was clipped by 3 bases and J by 9 bases; unmatched bases: 3. In nucleotides, the CDR3 is TGTGCCAGCAGTTTGGGGACAGGGGGCTGGCAGTACTTC. Its translation is CASSLGTGGWQYF. Full variable domain (outside the CDR3, taken from reference TRBV28 and TRBJ2-7): DVKVTQSSRYLVKRTGEKVFLECVQDMDHENMFWYRQDPGLGLRLIYFSYDVKMKEKGDIPEGYSVSREKKERFSLILESASTNQTSMYLCASSLGTGGWQYFGPGTRLTVT.

V gene TRBV5-1 combines with J gene TRBJ2-7, with D maybe TRBD1 (5 bases). CDR1 and CDR2 (germline): SGHRS, YFSETQ. The CDR3 sequence is 14 residues long. V was trimmed by 1 base and J by 2 bases, leaving 10 bases between them. CDR3 protein: CASSLNTGTYEQYF. CDR3 in DNA: TGCGCCAGCAGCTTGAACACAGGTACCTACGAGCAGTACTTC.

This chain uses TRBV21-1 with TRBJ1-5. TRBV21-1 is recorded as a pseudogene. The CDR3 is 14 amino acids. CDR3 protein: CASVAMGGNQPQHF. CDR3 nucleotides: TGTGCCAGCGTTGCTATGGGAGGGAATCAGCCCCAGCATTTT.

This clone was counted only a few times. J is TRBJ1-1 and V is TRBV5-4; D perhaps matches TRBD1 (6 bases). The ends were cut back, 4 bases at V and 1 base at J, with 8 bases in the middle. The CDR3 runs 13 residues. CDR1 and CDR2 from the germline V gene are SGHNT and YYREEE (reference sequence). CDR3 in DNA: TGTGCCAGCAGCCGGACAGAGAACACTGAAGCTTTCTTT. Residues: CASSRTENTEAFF. The full variable domain, rest sourced from reference TRBV5-4 and TRBJ1-1, is ETGVTQSPTHLIKTRGQQVTLRCSSQSGHNTVSWYQQALGQGPQFIFQYYREEENGRGNFPPRFSGLQFPNYSSELNVNALELDDSALYLCASSRTENTEAFFGQGTRLTVV.

This chain uses TRBV5-1 with TRBJ2-1; 15 bases line up with TRBD2. This CDR3 is built from 15 residues. Germline loops: CDR1 SGHRS, CDR2 YFSETQ. Trimming took 4 bases from V and 5 from J; bases not matched to a gene: 1. CDR3 region: CASSGLAGGNNEQFF. CDR3 nucleotides: TGCGCCAGCAGCGGACTAGCGGGAGGGAACAATGAGCAGTTCTTC.